This T cell receptor (beta chain) came from a study of T-cell memory formation after mild COVID-19. Study summary: TCR clusters showed largely donor specificity.

Study-wide findings and caveats: A second wave expanding day 15 to 37 was CD4+-biased; contracting clones were balanced.

A remark on this clonotype: Its antigen is unknown.

5'RACE primed from the constant segment yielded TCR alpha and TCR beta cDNA libraries bearing sample barcodes and UMIs. TCRdb used MiXCR to reprocess the 5' RACE reads, holding one entry per CDR3 protein. The sample includes approximately 490,000 distinct CDR3 sequences, roughly 20% seen only once; the top ten take around an eighth. Trimming took 7 bases from V and 3 from J; bases not matched to a gene: 9. Germline lookup yields CDR1 MNHNY and CDR2 SVGAGI (reference sequence). This CDR3 comprises 17 residues. Sequencing was performed on PBMCs or a T cell subset sorted from them (not recorded which). The TCR was taken from an adult woman who had mild COVID-19 (a few samples of this study predate the infection). Cell type and time point are not known. The V call is TRBV6-6, the J call TRBJ2-6; TRBD1 matches 10 bases. CDR3 DNA: TGTGCCAGCACCTCCGGGACAGGGGTGCGTGGGGCCAACGTCCTGACTTTC. Encoded protein: CASTSGTGVRGANVLTF.